A single sample gave rise to the 15 T cell receptor beta chains below, sequenced in a study of graft-versus-host responses after intestinal transplantation. TCRdb's copy holds only in-frame clones and misses some; the assay was immunoSEQ multiplex PCR. The profile shows fewer than 110,000 clones, approximately 90% of them singletons. These receptors' targets are unknown. This material consisted of unstimulated CD4+ T cells sorted from spleen or lymph node cells, taken before transplant. The origin of the receptors is a human donor who was the organ donor for an intestinal transplant.

The chain uses TRBV5-4 and TRBJ1-1; D perhaps matches TRBD1 (5 bases). This CDR3 region has 16 residues. Between the trimmed V and J ends, which lost 4 bases and 0 bases, there was a span of 16 bases. Looked up from germline, CDR1 is SGHNT and CDR2 is YYREEE (reference sequence). The CDR3 protein is CASSRWDGVMNTEAFF. The CDR3 region has the DNA TGTGCCAGCAGCCGCTGGGACGGAGTCATGAACACTGAAGCTTTCTTT.

The J gene is TRBJ2-1, the V gene TRBV27; the match to TRBD1 covers 8 bases. V was clipped by 4 bases and J by 2 bases; unmatched bases: 13. Germline CDR1 MNHEY, CDR2 SMNVEV (reference sequence). This CDR3 region has 18 residues. CDR3 bases: TGTGCCAGCAGTTCCGTACGGGGGACAGGTAGGACCTACAATGAGCAGTTCTTC. Residues: CASSSVRGTGRTYNEQFF.

The rearrangement joins TRBV7-7 to TRBJ2-7; the D is unclear. From germline, CDR1 is SSHAT and CDR2 FNYEAQ (reference sequence). V was trimmed by 5 bases and J by 0 bases, leaving 11 bases between them. The CDR3 runs to 14 residues. The CDR3 DNA reads as TGTGCCAGCAGCCCCGGTCACAGCTCCTACGAGCAGTACTTC. Protein sequence: CASSPGHSSYEQYF. Filled out from reference TRBV7-7 and TRBJ2-7, the complete variable domain reads GAGVSQSPRYKVTKRGQDVTLRCDPISSHATLYWYQQALGQGPEFLTYFNYEAQPDKSGLPSDRFSAERPEGSISTLTIQRTEQRDSAMYRCASSPGHSSYEQYFGPGTRLTVT.

The V gene is TRBV7-2, the J gene TRBJ1-1; D remains unclear. This CDR3 has 13 amino acids. Deletions cut 3 bases from V and 6 bases from J, with 11 bases between. The germline V gene encodes CDR1 SGHTA and CDR2 FQGNSA. CDR3 DNA sequence: TGTGCCAGCAGCTTTTTCGGCCCGTCTGAAGCTTTCTTT. This gives the protein CASSFFGPSEAFF.

Remarks on this clone: Other DNA sequences in this sample translate to the same CDR3. The V call is TRBV2, the J call TRBJ2-3, with TRBD2 matching 11 bases. The CDR3 has 15 amino acids. Trimming cost V 4 bases and J 4 bases; bases outside gene matches: 4. The germline V gene encodes CDR1 SNHLY and CDR2 FYNNEI. For the CDR3, the DNA is TGTGCCAGCAGTGTTACTAGCGGGAGTTCAGATACGCAGTATTTT. This sequence encodes CASSVTSGSSDTQYF.

This clone was observed once. The chain is built from TRBV6-6 and TRBJ2-5, with D perhaps matching TRBD1 or TRBD2 (7 bases each). Germline V gives CDR1 MNHNY, CDR2 SVGAGI (reference sequence). V lost 4 bases to trimming and J lost 5 bases, with 14 bases between them. The CDR3 totals 14 residues. Written as DNA, the CDR3 is TGTGCCAGCAGTTCGCGACAGGGAGGGGAGACCCAGTACTTC. Protein product: CASSSRQGGETQYF.

The gene calls are TRBV7-3 and TRBJ2-5; the D call may be TRBD1 or TRBD2 (5 bases each). Trimming took 4 bases from V and 7 from J, leaving 22 bases between them. The germline gives CDR1 SGHTA, CDR2 FQGTGA. This CDR3 is built from 16 residues. The CDR3: CASSSLPSGAGGTQYF. The DNA of the CDR3 is TGTGCCAGCAGCTCCCTACCGTCCGGGGCGGGTGGGACCCAGTACTTC. The variable domain in full, with the rest retrieved from reference TRBV7-3 and TRBJ2-5, is GAGVSQTPSNKVTEKGKYVELRCDPISGHTALYWYRQSLGQGPEFLIYFQGTGAADDSGLPNDRFFAVRPEGSVSTLKIQRTERGDSAVYLCASSSLPSGAGGTQYFGPGTRLLVL.

The chain employs TRBV5-1 and TRBJ2-3; D not resolved. Per germline, CDR1 SGHRS and CDR2 YFSETQ. CDR3 length: 12 residues. Trimming left V 2 bases short and J 4 bases short, with 5 bases between. The CDR3 coding sequence is TGCGCCAGCAGCTTTATGGCAGATACGCAGTATTTT. This translates into CASSFMADTQYF.

This chain links TRBV5-8 with TRBJ2-4; D is possibly TRBD1 or TRBD2 (5 bases each). This CDR3 comprises 17 residues. Germline V gene sequence: CDR1 SGHTS, CDR2 YDEGEE. The V and J ends lost 0 bases and 5 bases respectively, with 18 bases between them. The CDR3 sequence: CASSLAFGTGGQNIQYF. In nucleotides, the CDR3 is TGTGCCAGCAGCTTGGCCTTCGGGACGGGCGGCCAAAACATTCAGTACTTC.

V gene TRBV5-1 combines with J gene TRBJ2-7, with TRBD1 identical over 7 bases. CDR3 length: 17 residues. V was clipped by 1 base and J by 6 bases; unmatched bases: 16. Germline CDR1 reads SGHRS; CDR2 reads YFSETQ. DNA for the CDR3: TGCGCCAGCAGCTTGTGGCCCACAGGACAGGCCACCGGCGAGCAGTACTTC. Its protein is CASSLWPTGQATGEQYF.

V is TRBV29-1 and J is TRBJ1-2; D might be TRBD1 (5 bases). Germline lookup yields CDR1 SQVTM and CDR2 ANQGSEA. The ends were cut back, 7 bases at V and 9 bases at J, with 21 bases in the middle. The CDR3 sequence is 13 residues long. This CDR3 reads CSAGDAAQLSYTF. Here the CDR3 DNA reads TGCAGCGCTGGGGACGCTGCCCAGCTCAGCTACACCTTC.

This clone was counted a single time. The V gene is TRBV6-1, the J gene TRBJ2-7; 7 bases match TRBD2. Trimming cost V 8 bases and J 3 bases; bases outside gene matches: 10. This CDR3 has 14 residues. Germline lookup yields CDR1 MNHNS and CDR2 SASEGT. The CDR3 nucleotides are TGTGCCAGCGGGCGGGGGAGTGGGGTCTACGAGCAGTACTTC. This gives the protein CASGRGSGVYEQYF.

The chain uses TRBV2 and TRBJ1-6; D remains unclear. The V and J ends lost 2 bases and 0 bases respectively, with 5 bases between them. This CDR3 has 15 residues. Germline V lookup: CDR1 SNHLY, CDR2 FYNNEI. CDR3 sequence: CASSERLSYNSPLHF. The CDR3 DNA sequence: TGTGCCAGCAGTGAAAGGCTCTCCTATAATTCACCCCTCCACTTT.

This clone was detected only a few times. This chain connects TRBV21-1 to TRBJ2-3; the D segment call TRBD1 is taken from the table without a DNA check. TRBV21-1 is reported as a pseudogene. The CDR3 is made up of 11 amino acids. CDR3 loop: CASSEQGFGYF. The CDR3 DNA reads TGTGCCAGCAGCGAACAGGGATTCGGGTATTTT.

The V gene is TRBV6-5, the J gene TRBJ2-7, with D tentatively TRBD1 or TRBD2 (5 bases each). Germline CDR1 MNHEY, CDR2 SVGAGI. V was trimmed by 0 bases and J by 1 base, leaving 10 bases between them. The CDR3 totals 15 residues. DNA for the CDR3: TGTGCCAGCAGTTACTCAGAATGGGGGTCCTACGAGCAGTACTTC. Translating gives CASSYSEWGSYEQYF.